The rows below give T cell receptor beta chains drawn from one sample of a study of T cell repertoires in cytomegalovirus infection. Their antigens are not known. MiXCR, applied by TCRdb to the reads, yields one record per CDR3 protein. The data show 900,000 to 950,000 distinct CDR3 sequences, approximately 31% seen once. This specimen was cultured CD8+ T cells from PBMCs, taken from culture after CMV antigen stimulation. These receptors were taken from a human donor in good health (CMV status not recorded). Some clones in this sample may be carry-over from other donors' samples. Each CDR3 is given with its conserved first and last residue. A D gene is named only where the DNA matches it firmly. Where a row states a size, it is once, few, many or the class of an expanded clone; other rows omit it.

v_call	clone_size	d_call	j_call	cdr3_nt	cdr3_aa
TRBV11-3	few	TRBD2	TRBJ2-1	TGTGCCAGCAGCTTAGATGCCAGCGGGGGCTTCTACAATGAGCAGTTCTTC	CASSLDASGGFYNEQFF
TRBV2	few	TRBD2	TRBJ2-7	TGTGCCAGCAGCGATCCCGGGCTAGCGGGCTACGAGCAGTACTTC	CASSDPGLAGYEQYF
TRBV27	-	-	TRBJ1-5	TGTGCCAGCAGTTTATACGGGCGGGAAAATCAGCCCCAGCATTTT	CASSLYGRENQPQHF
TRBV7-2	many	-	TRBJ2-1	TGTGCCAGTAAACCGGGACTTTCCCCCAATGAGCAGTTCTTC	CASKPGLSPNEQFF
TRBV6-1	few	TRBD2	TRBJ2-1	TGTGCCAGCAGTCCGTCTAGCGGACCCTATTCTTACAATGAGCAGTTCTTC	CASSPSSGPYSYNEQFF
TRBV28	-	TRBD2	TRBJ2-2	TGTGCCAGCAGTTCTATTCGGACTAGCGATAAGTGGTGGACCGGGGAGCTGTTTTTT	CASSSIRTSDKWWTGELFF
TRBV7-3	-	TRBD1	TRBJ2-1	TGTGCCAGCAGCTACAATCCTAGGGACAGGGTAAATAGGGCTAATGAGCAGCTCTTC	CASSYNPRDRVNRANEQLF
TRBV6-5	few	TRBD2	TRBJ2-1	TGTGCCAGCAGTTACTCGACTAGCGGGGACAATGAGCAGTTCTTC	CASSYSTSGDNEQFF
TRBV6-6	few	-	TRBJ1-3	TGTGCCAGCAGTTACTCGTCCAGGGGCCTCGGAAACACCATATATTTT	CASSYSSRGLGNTIYF
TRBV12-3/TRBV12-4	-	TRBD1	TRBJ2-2	TGTGCCAGCAACCCGGGACAGGGGAACACCGGTGAGCTGTTTTTT	CASNPGQGNTGELFF
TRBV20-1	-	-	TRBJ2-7	TGCAGTGCTAGAGATCGAATTCAGTCAGATTACGAGCAGTACTTC	CSARDRIQSDYEQYF
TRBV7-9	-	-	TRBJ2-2	TGTGCCAGCAGCACGGGGGGCTATAACGGGGAGCTGTTTTTT	CASSTGGYNGELFF
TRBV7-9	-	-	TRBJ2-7	TGTGCCAGCAGCTCTTTGTTGGGGGGATCCTACGAGCAGTACTTC	CASSSLLGGSYEQYF
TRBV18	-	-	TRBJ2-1	TGTGCCAGCTCACCACAGGGTAGTCCCAATGAGCAGTTCTTC	CASSPQGSPNEQFF
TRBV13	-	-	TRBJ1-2	TGTGCCAGCAGTTTAACCCGGGACCTGGAAGCGGGGTGGGGCTACACCTTC	CASSLTRDLEAGWGYTF
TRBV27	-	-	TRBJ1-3	TGTGCCAGCAGAGAGGCAAACACCATATATTTT	CASREANTIYF
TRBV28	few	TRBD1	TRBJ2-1	TGTGCCAGCAGTTTGGACAGGGGGGCTGTAGATGAGCAGTTCTTC	CASSLDRGAVDEQFF
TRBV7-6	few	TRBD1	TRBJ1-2	TGTGCCAGCAGCGGAGGAGCGGGTGTCAGGGGGGGCTACACCTTC	CASSGGAGVRGGYTF
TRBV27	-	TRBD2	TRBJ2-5	TGTGCCAGCAGTCCGATTAAGGGACTAGCGGGGGGGTGGGACCAGTACTTC	CASSPIKGLAGGWDQYF
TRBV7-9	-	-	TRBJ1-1	TGTGCCGGCAGCTTTGGAGGGCATGCTTTCTTT	CAGSFGGHAFF
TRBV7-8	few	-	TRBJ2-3	TGTGCCAGCAGCAACCGCCGGGTCTCCGAGGCGCAGTATTTT	CASSNRRVSEAQYF
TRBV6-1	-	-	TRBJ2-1	TGTGCCAGCAGTTACCCCCGACAGGACAGCTCCTACAATGAGCAGTTCTTC	CASSYPRQDSSYNEQFF
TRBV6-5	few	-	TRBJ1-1	TGTGCCAGCAGTTTCGACCGGTTTCACAGTCGGGCGTTGCCCTTCATGAACACTGAAGCTTTCTTT	CASSFDRFHSRALPFMNTEAFF
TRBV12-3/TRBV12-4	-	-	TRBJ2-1	TGTGCCAGCAGACCGGGTTCCACCTACAATGAGCAGTTCTTC	CASRPGSTYNEQFF
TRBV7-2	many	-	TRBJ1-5	TGTGCCAGCAGCTACTGGGGGGGTCCAGGTCAGCCCCAGCATTTT	CASSYWGGPGQPQHF
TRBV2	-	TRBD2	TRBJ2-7	TGTGCCAGCAGTGATGATCGCGGGAGCTACGAGCAGTACTTC	CASSDDRGSYEQYF
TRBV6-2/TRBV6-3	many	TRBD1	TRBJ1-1	TGTGCCAGCAGTTACTCGGCACAGGGGTCAGAAGCTTTCTTT	CASSYSAQGSEAFF
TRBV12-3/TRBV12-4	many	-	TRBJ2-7	TGTGCCAGCAGTTTAAACCCGACGGCTTACGAGCAGTACTTC	CASSLNPTAYEQYF
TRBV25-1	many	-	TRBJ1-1	TGTGCCAGCAGTGAATCGGGGAACACTGAAGCTTTCTTT	CASSESGNTEAFF
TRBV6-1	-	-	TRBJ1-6	TGTGCCAGCAGTGAAGGGGACCCCAAAATCCATAATTCACCCCTCCACTTT	CASSEGDPKIHNSPLHF
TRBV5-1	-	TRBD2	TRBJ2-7	TGCGCCAGCAGCCGTGGGTGGACTAGCGGGGCTGGACCCTACGAGCAGTACTTC	CASSRGWTSGAGPYEQYF
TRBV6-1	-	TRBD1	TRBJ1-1	TGTGCCGGCCCAGCGGCGGCCGGGACAGGGGCCCGGAACACTGAAGCTTTCTTT	CAGPAAAGTGARNTEAFF
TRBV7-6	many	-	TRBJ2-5	TGTGCCAGCAGCTCGCGGTTCCGGGAGACCCAGTACTTC	CASSSRFRETQYF
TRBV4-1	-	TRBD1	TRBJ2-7	TGCGCCAGCAGCCAAGCGTCGACAGGGCTCGACGAGCAGTACTTC	CASSQASTGLDEQYF
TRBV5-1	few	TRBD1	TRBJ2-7	TGCGCCAGCAGCTTCCGGACAGGGAACTACGAGCAGTACTTC	CASSFRTGNYEQYF
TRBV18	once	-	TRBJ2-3	TGTGCCAGCTCACCAAGCGGACCGGCCACAGATACGCAGTATTTT	CASSPSGPATDTQYF
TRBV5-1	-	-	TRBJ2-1	TGCGCCAGCACCCAGGAGACAGTGAATGAGCAGTTCTTC	CASTQETVNEQFF
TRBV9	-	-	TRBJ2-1	TGTGCCAGCAGCTCTCCAAGGGACCTCGTAACCTTTAATGAGCAGTTCTTC	CASSSPRDLVTFNEQFF
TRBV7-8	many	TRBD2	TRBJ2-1	TGTGCCAGCAGCCAGTACTCTACCGGGACTAGCTCCTACAATGAGCAGTTCTTC	CASSQYSTGTSSYNEQFF
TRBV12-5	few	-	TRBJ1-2	TGTGCTAGTGGTTTGGAGGCTGGTGGCTACACCTTC	CASGLEAGGYTF
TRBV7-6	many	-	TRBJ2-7	TGTGCCAGCAGCTCAGACAGGAGCTACGAGCAGTACTTC	CASSSDRSYEQYF
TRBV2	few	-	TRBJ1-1	TGTGCCAGCAGTGAATGGGACGCGAAGAACACTGAAGCTTTCTTT	CASSEWDAKNTEAFF